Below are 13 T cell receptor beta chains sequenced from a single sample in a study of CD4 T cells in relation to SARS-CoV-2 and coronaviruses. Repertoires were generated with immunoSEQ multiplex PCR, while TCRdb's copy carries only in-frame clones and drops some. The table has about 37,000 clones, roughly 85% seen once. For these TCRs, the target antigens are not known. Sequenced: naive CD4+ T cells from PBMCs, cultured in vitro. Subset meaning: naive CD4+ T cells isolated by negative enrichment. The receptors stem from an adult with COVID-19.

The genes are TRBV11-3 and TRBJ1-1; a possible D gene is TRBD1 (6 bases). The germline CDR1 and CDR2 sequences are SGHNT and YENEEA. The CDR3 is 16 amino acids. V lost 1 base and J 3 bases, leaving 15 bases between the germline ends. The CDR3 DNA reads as TGTGCCAGCAGCTTAGGTGGGGGCGCTTCGGACACTGAAGCTTTCTTT. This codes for CASSLGGGASDTEAFF.

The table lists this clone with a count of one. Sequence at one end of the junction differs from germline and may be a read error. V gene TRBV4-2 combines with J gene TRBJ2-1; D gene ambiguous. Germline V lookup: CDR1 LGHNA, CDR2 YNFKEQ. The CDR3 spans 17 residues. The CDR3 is CASSQDVSLRSHNEQFF. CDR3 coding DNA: TGTGCCAGCAGCCAAGATGTGAGTCTGCGCTCCCACAATGAGCAGTTCTTC.

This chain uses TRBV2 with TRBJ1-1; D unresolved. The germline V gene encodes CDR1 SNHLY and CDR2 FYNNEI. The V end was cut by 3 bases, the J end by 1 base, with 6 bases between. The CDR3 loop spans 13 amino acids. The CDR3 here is CASSEDWNTEAFF. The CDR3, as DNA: TGTGCCAGCAGTGAGGATTGGAACACTGAAGCTTTCTTT. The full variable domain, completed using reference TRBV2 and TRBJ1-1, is EPEVTQTPSHQVTQMGQEVILRCVPISNHLYFYWYRQILGQKVEFLVSFYNNEISEKSEIFDDQFSVERPDGSNFTLKIRSTKLEDSAMYFCASSEDWNTEAFFGQGTRLTVV.

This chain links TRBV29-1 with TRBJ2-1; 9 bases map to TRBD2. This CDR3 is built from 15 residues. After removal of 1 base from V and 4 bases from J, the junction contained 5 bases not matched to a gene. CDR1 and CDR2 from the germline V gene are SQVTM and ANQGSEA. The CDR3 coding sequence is TGCAGCGTTGAAGGGACTAGCGAGAAATACAATGAGCAGTTCTTC. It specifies CSVEGTSEKYNEQFF.

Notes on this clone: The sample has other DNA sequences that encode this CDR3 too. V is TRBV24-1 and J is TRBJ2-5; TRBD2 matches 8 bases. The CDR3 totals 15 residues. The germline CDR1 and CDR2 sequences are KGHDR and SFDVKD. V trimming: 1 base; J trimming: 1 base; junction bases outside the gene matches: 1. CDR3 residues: CATSDLTSGQETQYF. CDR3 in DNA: TGTGCCACCAGTGATTTAACTAGCGGCCAAGAGACCCAGTACTTC.

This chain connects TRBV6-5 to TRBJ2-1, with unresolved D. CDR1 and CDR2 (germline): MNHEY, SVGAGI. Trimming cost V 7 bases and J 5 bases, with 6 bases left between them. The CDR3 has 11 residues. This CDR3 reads CASKGNNEQFF. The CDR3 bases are TGTGCCAGCAAAGGGAACAATGAGCAGTTCTTC.

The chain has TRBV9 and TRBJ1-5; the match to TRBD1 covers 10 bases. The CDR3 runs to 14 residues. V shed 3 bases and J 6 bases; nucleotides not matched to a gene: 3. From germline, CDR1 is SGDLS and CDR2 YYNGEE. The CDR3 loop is CASSAGQGPQPQHF. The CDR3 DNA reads TGTGCCAGCAGCGCGGGACAGGGGCCTCAGCCCCAGCATTTT. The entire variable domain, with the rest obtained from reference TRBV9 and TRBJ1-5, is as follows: DSGVTQTPKHLITATGQRVTLRCSPRSGDLSVYWYQQSLDQGLQFLIQYYNGEERAKGNILERFSAQQFPDLHSELNLSSLELGDSALYFCASSAGQGPQPQHFGDGTRLSIL.

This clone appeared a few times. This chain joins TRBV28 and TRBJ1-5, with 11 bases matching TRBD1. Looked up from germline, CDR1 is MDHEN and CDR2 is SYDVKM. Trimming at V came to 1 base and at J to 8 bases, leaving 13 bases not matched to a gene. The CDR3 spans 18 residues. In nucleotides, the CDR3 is TGTGCCAGCAGTTTATTGTGGATTAGGGACAGGGGGACGGAGCCCCAGCATTTT. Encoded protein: CASSLLWIRDRGTEPQHF.

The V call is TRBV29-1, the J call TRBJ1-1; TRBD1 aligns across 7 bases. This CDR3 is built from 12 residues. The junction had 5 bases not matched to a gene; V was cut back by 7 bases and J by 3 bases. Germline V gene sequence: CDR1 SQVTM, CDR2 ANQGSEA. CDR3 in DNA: TGCAGCGCTCCAGGGGGAGACACTGAAGCTTTCTTT. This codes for CSAPGGDTEAFF.

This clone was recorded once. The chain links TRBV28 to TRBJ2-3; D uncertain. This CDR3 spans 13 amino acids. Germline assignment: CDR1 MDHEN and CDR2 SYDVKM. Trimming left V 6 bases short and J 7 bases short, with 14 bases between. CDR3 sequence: CASRIPSENTQYF. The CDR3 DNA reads TGTGCCAGCAGGATCCCTTCGGAGAATACGCAGTATTTT.

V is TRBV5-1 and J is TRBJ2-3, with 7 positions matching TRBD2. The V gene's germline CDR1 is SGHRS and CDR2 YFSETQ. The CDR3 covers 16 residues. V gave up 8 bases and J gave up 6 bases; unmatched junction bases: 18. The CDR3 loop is CASAQQLSGAGDTQYF. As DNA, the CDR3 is TGCGCCAGTGCTCAGCAACTCAGCGGGGCTGGGGATACGCAGTATTTT.

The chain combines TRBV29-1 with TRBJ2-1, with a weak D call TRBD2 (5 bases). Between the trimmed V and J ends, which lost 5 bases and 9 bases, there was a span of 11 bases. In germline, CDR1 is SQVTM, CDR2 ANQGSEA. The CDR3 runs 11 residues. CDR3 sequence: CSVRRHSEQFF. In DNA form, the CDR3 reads TGCAGCGTTCGGAGGCATAGTGAGCAGTTCTTC.

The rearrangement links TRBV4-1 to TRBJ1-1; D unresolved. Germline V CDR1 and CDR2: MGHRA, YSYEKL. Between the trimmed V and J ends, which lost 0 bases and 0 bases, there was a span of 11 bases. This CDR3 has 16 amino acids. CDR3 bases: TGCGCCAGCAGCCAAGAAGGTAGGCAGATGAACACTGAAGCTTTCTTT. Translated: CASSQEGRQMNTEAFF.